This paragraph reports one T cell receptor (beta chain). These data are taken from a study of blood T cell repertoires in COVID-19. The overall study: COVID-19 samples collected from the United States, Italy and Spain covered acute and convalescent phases. T cells, B-cell-depleted T cells, or PBMCs provided the cDNA or gDNA that served as material.

In the source study's methods: Estimates of nucleated cell counts were drawn from the amplification of reference gene primers. Sequencing used immunoSEQ multiplex PCR; TCRdb keeps in-frame clones, though not all of them. V and J calls and clone size are given by that table; D and trimming were obtained from the DNA. The sample lists approximately 74,000 clones; around nine tenths were seen once. The germline gives CDR1 SGDLS, CDR2 YYNGEE. CDR3 size: 14 residues. V was cut by 3 bases and J by 3 bases, with 11 bases left in between. The specimen was peripheral blood. This receptor was identified in a woman aged 60-70 years with acute or convalescent COVID-19. The chain couples TRBV9 to TRBJ2-3; D perhaps matches TRBD2 (6 bases). Here the CDR3 DNA reads TGTGCCAGCAGCGCGTCCGGGAGAACAGATACGCAGTATTTT. Translation: CASSASGRTDTQYF.